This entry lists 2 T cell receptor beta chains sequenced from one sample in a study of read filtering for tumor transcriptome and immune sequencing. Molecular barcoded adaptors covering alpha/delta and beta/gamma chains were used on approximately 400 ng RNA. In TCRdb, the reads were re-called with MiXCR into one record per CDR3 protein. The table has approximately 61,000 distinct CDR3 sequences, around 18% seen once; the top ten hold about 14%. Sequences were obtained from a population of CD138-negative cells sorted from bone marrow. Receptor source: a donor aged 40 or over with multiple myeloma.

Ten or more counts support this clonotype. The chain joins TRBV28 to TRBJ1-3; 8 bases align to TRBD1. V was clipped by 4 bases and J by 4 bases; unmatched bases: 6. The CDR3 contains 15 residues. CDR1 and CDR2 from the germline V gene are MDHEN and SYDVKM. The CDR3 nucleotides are TGTGCCAGCAGTTCTCAGGGGGCGGACGGAAACACCATATATTTT. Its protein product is CASSSQGADGNTIYF.

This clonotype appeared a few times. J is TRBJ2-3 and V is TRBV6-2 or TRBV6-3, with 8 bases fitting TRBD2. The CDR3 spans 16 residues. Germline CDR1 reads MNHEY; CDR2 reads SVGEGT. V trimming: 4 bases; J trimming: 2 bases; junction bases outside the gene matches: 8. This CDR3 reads CASSSFLAGVTDTQYF. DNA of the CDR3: TGTGCCAGCAGTTCTTTTCTAGCGGGCGTCACAGATACGCAGTATTTT.